Presented here are 8 T cell receptor delta chains from one specimen sequenced in a study of Vδ1+ human thymocytes. The study, taken as a whole, reports: In the thymus, TRG and TRD repertoires looked highly polyclonal with Gaussian CDR3 lengths.

The template was reverse-transcribed extracted RNA. Pooled V-gene forward primers with one constant-region reverse primer generated the CDR3 amplicons by multiplex PCR. TCRdb repeated clone calling on the multiplex PCR reads with CATT. The data show about 75,000 delta-chain clones, about 30% seen once. Their antigen targets remain unknown. Sample: Vdelta1+ gamma-delta thymocytes from the thymus. Subset in this sample: FACS-sorted CD3+ TCRalphabeta- TCRVdelta1+ TCRVdelta2- thymocytes. All receptors come from a boy younger than two who had congenital heart surgery.

The chain uses TRDV1 and TRDJ1, with 8 bases lining up with TRDD3. The CDR3 loop spans 19 amino acids. Trimming took 0 bases from V and 0 from J; bases not matched to a gene: 12. The V gene's germline CDR1 is TSWWSYY and CDR2 QGS. CDR3 amino acids: CALGELLRAGGAYTDKLIF. The CDR3 coding sequence is TGTGCTCTTGGGGAACTCCTCAGAGCTGGGGGAGCGTACACCGATAAACTCATCTTT.

V and J are TRDV1 and TRDJ1; D not certain. This CDR3 comprises 17 residues. V lost 2 bases to trimming and J lost 0 bases, with 16 bases between them. The germline V gene encodes CDR1 TSWWSYY and CDR2 QGS. CDR3 in amino acids: CALGEVVGEPYTDKLIF. As DNA, the CDR3 is TGTGCTCTTGGGGAAGTCGTAGGAGAGCCTTACACCGATAAACTCATCTTT.

The chain is built from TRDV2 and TRDJ3; D perhaps matches TRDD1 (6 bases). The germline V gene encodes CDR1 GEAIGNYY and CDR2 EKD. CDR3 length equals 15 residues. V was pared by 6 bases and J by 2 bases, with 10 bases between. This CDR3 reads CACTKIAWDTRQMFF. The CDR3 region has the DNA TGTGCCTGTACCAAAATAGCCTGGGACACCCGACAGATGTTTTTC.

This clone came up a few times. The chain couples TRDV1 to TRDJ1; 12 nucleotides match TRDD3. Germline CDR1 TSWWSYY, CDR2 QGS. The CDR3 is 25 residues long. The trim removed 6 bases at V and 0 bases at J, leaving 32 bases unmatched. CDR3 sequence (DNA): TGTGCTCTTGGCGCTGTTGAGCGTACCCGACGCTGGGGGATACGCCTTGGGCCTTACACCGATAAACTCATCTTT. This gives the protein CALGAVERTRRWGIRLGPYTDKLIF.

V is TRDV1 and J is TRDJ1; D possibly uses TRDD2 or TRDD3 (7 bases each). CDR3 size: 20 residues. The germline CDR1 and CDR2 sequences are TSWWSYY and QGS. V lost 3 bases to trimming and J lost 8 bases, with 34 bases between them. The chain's CDR3 is CALGDPLGFSYRVWGPKLIF. The CDR3 DNA reads TGTGCTCTTGGGGACCCTTTGGGTTTTTCCTACCGGGTCTGGGGGCCAAAACTCATCTTT.

V gene TRDV1 combines with J gene TRDJ1, with 9 nucleotides matching TRDD3. V dropped 2 bases and J dropped 1; count of bases not matched to a gene: 44. Germline V lookup: CDR1 TSWWSYY, CDR2 QGS. The CDR3 runs to 29 residues. The CDR3 nucleotides are TGTGCTCTTGGGGAAAGGCCTCCAAGGTCTCCCTTTTACTGGGGGACCGGGACTGGGGGCTACCCTATCACCGATAAACTCATCTTT. This codes for CALGERPPRSPFYWGTGTGGYPITDKLIF.

The rearrangement links TRDV1 to TRDJ1; 12 bases line up with TRDD3. The CDR3 runs to 19 residues. J gave up 11 bases and V 3 bases, and 22 bases lay outside the gene matches. CDR1 is TSWWSYY, CDR2 QGS, per germline. The CDR3 loop is CALGDPPFLLDWGIQRLIF. CDR3 bases: TGTGCTCTTGGGGACCCACCGTTCCTACTGGACTGGGGGATACAGAGGCTCATCTTT.

The V call is TRDV1, the J call TRDJ1, with D perhaps TRDD2 (5 bases). The CDR3 length is 16 residues. Germline-derived CDR1 and CDR2 are TSWWSYY and QGS. V gave up 3 bases and J gave up 5 bases, with 19 bases separating them. In nucleotides, the CDR3 is TGTGCTCTTGGGGATTTTACACCTACGTACTTTGATAAACTCATCTTT. It is translated as CALGDFTPTYFDKLIF.